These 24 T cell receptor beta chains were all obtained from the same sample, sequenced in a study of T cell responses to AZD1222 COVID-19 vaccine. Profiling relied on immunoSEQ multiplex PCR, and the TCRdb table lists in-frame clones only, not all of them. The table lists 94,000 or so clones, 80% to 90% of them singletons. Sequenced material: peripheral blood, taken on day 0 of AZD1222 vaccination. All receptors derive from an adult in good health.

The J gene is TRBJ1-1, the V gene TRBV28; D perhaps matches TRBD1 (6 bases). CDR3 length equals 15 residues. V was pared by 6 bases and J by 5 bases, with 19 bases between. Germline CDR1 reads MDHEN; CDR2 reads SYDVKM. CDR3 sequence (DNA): TGTGCCAGCAGGAAACGCCAGGGGCAAGGGACTGAAGCTTTCTTT. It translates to CASRKRQGQGTEAFF.

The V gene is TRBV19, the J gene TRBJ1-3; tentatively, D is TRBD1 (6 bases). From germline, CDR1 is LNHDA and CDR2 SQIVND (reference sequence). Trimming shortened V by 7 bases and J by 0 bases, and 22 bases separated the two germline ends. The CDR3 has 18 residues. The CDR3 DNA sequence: TGTGCCAGTAAACCGGGACAAGGGATATCGTACTCTGGAAACACCATATATTTT. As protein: CASKPGQGISYSGNTIYF.

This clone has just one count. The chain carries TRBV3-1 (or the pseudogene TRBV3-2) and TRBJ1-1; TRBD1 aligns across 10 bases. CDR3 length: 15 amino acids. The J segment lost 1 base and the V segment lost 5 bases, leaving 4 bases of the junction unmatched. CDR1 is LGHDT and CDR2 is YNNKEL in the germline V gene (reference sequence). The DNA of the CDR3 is TGTGCCAGCAGCTCCCGGGACAGGGGGAACACTGAAGCTTTCTTT. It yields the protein CASSSRDRGNTEAFF.

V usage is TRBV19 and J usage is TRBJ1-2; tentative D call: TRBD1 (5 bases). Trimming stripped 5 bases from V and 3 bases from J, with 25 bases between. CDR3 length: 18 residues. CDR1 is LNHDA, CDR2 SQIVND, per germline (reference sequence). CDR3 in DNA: TGTGCCAGTAGTTCCCCTCTTAGGGACCCTGGAACTTACTATGGCTACACCTTC. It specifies CASSSPLRDPGTYYGYTF.

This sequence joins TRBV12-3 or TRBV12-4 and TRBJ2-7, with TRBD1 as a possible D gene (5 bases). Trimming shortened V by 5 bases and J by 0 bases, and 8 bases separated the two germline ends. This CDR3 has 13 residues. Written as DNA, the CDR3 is TGTGCCAGCAGTGCGGACAACTCCTACGAGCAGTACTTC. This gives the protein CASSADNSYEQYF.

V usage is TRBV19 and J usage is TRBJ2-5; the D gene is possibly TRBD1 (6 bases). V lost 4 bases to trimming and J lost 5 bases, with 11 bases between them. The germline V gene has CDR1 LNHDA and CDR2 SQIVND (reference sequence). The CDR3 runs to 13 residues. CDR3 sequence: CASSTPQGETQYF. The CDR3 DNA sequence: TGTGCCAGTAGTACCCCCCAGGGGGAGACCCAGTACTTC.

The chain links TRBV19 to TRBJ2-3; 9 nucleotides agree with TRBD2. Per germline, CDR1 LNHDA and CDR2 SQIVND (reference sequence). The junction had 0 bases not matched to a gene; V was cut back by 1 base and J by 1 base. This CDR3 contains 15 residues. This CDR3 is CASSIGTSGTDTQYF. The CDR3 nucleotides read TGTGCCAGTAGTATAGGGACTAGCGGCACAGATACGCAGTATTTT.

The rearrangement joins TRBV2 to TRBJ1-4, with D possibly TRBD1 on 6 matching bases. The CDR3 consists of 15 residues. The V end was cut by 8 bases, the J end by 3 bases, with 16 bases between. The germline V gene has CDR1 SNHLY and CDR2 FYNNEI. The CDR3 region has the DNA TGTGCCAGCGGAGGACAGTCGGCGGCTAATGAAAAACTGTTTTTT. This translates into CASGGQSAANEKLFF.

The CDR3 bases are TGTGCCAGCAGCCTGGGACTAGCGGGGGGGAGATCCTACGAGCAGTACTTC. Protein: CASSLGLAGGRSYEQYF. The gene calls are TRBV5-6 and TRBJ2-7, with 16 bases matching TRBD2. Germline V gene lookup returns CDR1 SGHDT and CDR2 YYEEEE. The CDR3 spans 17 residues. V dropped 4 bases and J dropped 1; count of bases not matched to a gene: 5.

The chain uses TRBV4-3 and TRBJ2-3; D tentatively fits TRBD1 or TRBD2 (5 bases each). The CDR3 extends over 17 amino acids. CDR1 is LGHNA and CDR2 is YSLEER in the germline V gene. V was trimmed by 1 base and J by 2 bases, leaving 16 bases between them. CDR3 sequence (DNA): TGCGCCAGCAGCCAAGTAGTGGGCCTGGGGGACACAGATACGCAGTATTTT. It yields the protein CASSQVVGLGDTDTQYF.

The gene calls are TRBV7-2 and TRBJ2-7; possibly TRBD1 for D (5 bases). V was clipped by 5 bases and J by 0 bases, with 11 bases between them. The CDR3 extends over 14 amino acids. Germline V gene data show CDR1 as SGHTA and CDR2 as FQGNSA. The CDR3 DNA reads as TGTGCCAGCAGCCCGACGACAGCCTCCTACGAGCAGTACTTC. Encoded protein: CASSPTTASYEQYF. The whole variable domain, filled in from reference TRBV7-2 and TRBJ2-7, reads GAGVSQSPSNKVTEKGKDVELRCDPISGHTALYWYRQSLGQGLEFLIYFQGNSAPDKSGLPSDRFSAERTGGSVSTLTIQRTQQEDSAVYLCASSPTTASYEQYFGPGTRLTVT.

CDR3 in amino acids: CASSQDRVGTGELFF. As DNA, the CDR3 is TGCGCCAGCAGCCAAGACAGGGTCGGCACCGGGGAGCTGTTTTTT. This rearrangement joins TRBV4-3 to TRBJ2-2; the D gene is possibly TRBD1 (5 bases). Germline values: CDR1 LGHNA, CDR2 YSLEER. V gave up 0 bases and J gave up 4 bases, with 9 bases separating them. The CDR3 totals 15 residues.

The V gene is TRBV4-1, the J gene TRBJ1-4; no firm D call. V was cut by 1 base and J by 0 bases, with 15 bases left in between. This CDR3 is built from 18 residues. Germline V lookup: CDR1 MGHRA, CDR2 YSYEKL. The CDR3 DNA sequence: TGCGCCAGCAGCCAAGTATTAGGTAAACTTGCAACTAATGAAAAACTGTTTTTT. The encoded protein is CASSQVLGKLATNEKLFF.

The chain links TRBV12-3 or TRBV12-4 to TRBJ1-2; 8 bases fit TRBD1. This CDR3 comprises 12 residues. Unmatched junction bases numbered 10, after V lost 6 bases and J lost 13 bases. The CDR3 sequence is CASSRPDREFTF. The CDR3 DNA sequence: TGTGCCAGCAGCCGCCCGGACAGGGAGTTCACCTTC.

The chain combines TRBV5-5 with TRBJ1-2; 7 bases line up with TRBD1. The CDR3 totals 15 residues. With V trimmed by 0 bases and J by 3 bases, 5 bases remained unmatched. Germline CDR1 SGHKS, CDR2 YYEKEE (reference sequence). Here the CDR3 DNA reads TGTGCCAGCAGCTTGGGGCCAGGGGGAGACTATGGCTACACCTTC. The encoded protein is CASSLGPGGDYGYTF. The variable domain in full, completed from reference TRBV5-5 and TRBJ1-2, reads DAGVTQSPTHLIKTRGQQVTLRCSPISGHKSVSWYQQVLGQGPQFIFQYYEKEERGRGNFPDRFSARQFPNYSSELNVNALLLGDSALYLCASSLGPGGDYGYTFGSGTRLTVV.

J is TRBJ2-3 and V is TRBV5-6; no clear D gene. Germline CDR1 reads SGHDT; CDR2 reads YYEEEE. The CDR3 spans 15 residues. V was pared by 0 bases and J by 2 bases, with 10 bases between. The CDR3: CASSLVGGFTDTQYF. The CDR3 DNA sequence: TGTGCCAGCAGCTTGGTTGGCGGATTCACAGATACGCAGTATTTT.

CDR3 nucleotide sequence: TGTGCCATCGATCAGGGAGGCTCCTACGAGCAGTACTTC. Translating it yields CAIDQGGSYEQYF. V and J are TRBV10-3 and TRBJ2-7; TRBD2 might be the D (6 bases). Germline V CDR1 and CDR2: ENHRY, SYGVKD. The germline V and J ends were trimmed by 8 bases and 0 bases, with 11 bases remaining between them. There are 13 residues in the CDR3.

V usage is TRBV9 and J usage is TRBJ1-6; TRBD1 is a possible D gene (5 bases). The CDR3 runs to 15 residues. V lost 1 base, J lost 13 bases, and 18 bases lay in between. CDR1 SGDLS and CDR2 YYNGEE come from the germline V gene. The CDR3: CASSVKIGQGVPLHF. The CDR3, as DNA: TGTGCCAGCAGCGTAAAAATTGGTCAGGGAGTGCCCCTCCACTTT.

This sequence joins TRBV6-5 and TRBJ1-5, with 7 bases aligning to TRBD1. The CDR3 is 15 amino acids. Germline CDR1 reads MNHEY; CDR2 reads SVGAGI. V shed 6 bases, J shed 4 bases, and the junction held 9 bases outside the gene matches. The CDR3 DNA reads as TGTGCCAGCAGGTACCAGGGGGGTGAGAATCAGCCCCAGCATTTT. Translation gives CASRYQGGENQPQHF.

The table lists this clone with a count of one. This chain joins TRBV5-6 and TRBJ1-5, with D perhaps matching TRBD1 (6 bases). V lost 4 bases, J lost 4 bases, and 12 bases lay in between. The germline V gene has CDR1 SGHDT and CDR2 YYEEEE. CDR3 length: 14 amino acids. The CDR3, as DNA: TGTGCCAGCAGCCCGTCAGGGGTTAATCAGCCCCAGCATTTT. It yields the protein CASSPSGVNQPQHF.

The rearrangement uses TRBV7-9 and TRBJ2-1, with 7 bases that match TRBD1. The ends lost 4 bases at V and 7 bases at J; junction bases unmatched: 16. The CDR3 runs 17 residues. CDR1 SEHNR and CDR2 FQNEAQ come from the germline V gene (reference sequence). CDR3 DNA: TGTGCCAGCAGCTCCTTTGGGGGACAGAAGAGATATAATGAGCAGTTCTTC. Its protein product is CASSSFGGQKRYNEQFF.

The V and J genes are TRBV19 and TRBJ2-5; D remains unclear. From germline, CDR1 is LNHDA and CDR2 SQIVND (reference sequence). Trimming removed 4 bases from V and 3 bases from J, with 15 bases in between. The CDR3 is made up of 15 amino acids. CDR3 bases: TGTGCCAGTAGTACGAGGCGTCAGGCCAAAGAGACCCAGTACTTC. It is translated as CASSTRRQAKETQYF.

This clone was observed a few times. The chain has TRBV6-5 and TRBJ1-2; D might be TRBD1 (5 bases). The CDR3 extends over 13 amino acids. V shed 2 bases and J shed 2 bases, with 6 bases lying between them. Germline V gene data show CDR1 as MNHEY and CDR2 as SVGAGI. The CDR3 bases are TGTGCCAGCAGTTACGACAGAAACTATGGCTACACCTTC. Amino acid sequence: CASSYDRNYGYTF.

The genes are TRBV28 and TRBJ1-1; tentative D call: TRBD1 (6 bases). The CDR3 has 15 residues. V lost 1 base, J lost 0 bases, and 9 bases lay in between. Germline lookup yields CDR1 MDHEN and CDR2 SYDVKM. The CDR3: CASSLYGGLNTEAFF. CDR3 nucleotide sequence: TGTGCCAGCAGTTTATACGGGGGCTTGAACACTGAAGCTTTCTTT.